This T cell receptor beta chain appears in the sequencing data of a study of cytomegalovirus exposure and HLA in healthy donors. The study, taken as a whole, reports: Earlier analysis looked at TCR beta V segments, and most were productive about 90% or about 30% of the time. Through in vitro validation, a few CMV-associated chains were shown to be specific for CMV antigens.

On this clone: The antigen is undetermined.

Vbeta (60) and Jbeta (13) primers were used in the PCR. Per the study methods: There were around 78 million unique TCR beta chains by a later count, and 10 million to 12 million of them were shared. Data came from immunoSEQ multiplex PCR; TCRdb stores just in-frame clones and leaves some out. The DNA was the basis for D and trimming; V, J and clone size are from that table. The repertoire includes 250,000 to 350,000 clones, roughly 88% of them detected once, and roughly 4% sits in the top ten. The CDR3 extends over 15 amino acids. Germline CDR1 is KGHSH and CDR2 is LQKENI. V lost 0 bases and J lost 8; bases outside the gene matches: 7.

Sequencing used PBMCs. This receptor was identified in a man aged 35-49 years in good health and CMV-seropositive. The rearrangement joins TRBV18 to TRBJ1-2, with 9 positions matching TRBD1. CDR3 nucleotides: TGTGCCAGCTCACCACCGTCGGACAGGGGTGAGGGCTACACCTTC. Amino acids: CASSPPSDRGEGYTF.